This T cell receptor (beta chain) was sequenced during a study of OX40 agonist ivuxolimab in advanced cancers. About the research overall: Males comprised roughly four fifths of the group, whose mean age was roughly 64 years (range 23 to 79). Among those treated, three patients had partial responses, one with hepatocellular carcinoma and two with cutaneous melanoma. General study points: Mean expanded clone counts were higher in CD8+ than CD4+ T cells.

Germline CDR1 and CDR2: MDHEN and SYDVKM. The CDR3 totals 14 residues. The J segment lost 4 bases and the V segment lost 5 bases, leaving 5 bases of the junction unmatched. Patients had blood sampled at baseline and again on cycle 4 day 1 and cycle 7 day 1. The assay was immunoSEQ multiplex PCR, and TCRdb's table has in-frame clones only and misses some. Of tens of thousands of clones in the sample, 80% to 90% are singletons; the top ten hold less than 2%. About this clone: Its cognate antigen is unknown.

Sequences were derived from CD4+ or CD8+ T cells sorted from blood, sampled in a trial of the OX40 agonist ivuxolimab. The sequence derives from an adult with an advanced solid tumor such as melanoma, head and neck, liver or kidney cancer. This chain uses TRBV28 with TRBJ2-7; 10 positions agree with TRBD1. The CDR3 loop reads CASSRTGGKYEQYF. The CDR3 bases are TGTGCCAGCAGTCGGACAGGGGGGAAGTACGAGCAGTACTTC.